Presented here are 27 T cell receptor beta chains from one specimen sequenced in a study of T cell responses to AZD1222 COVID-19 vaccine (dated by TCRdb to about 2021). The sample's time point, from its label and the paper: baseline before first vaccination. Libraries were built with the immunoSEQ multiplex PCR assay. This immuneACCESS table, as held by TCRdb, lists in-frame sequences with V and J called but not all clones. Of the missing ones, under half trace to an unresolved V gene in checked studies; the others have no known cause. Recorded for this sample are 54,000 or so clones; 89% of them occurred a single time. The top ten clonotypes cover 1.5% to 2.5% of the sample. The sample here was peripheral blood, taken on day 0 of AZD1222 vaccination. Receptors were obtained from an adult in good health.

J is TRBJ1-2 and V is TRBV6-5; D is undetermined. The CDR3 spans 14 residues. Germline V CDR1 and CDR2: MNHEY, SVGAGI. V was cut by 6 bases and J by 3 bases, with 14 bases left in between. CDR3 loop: CASRYRFPDYGYTF. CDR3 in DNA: TGTGCCAGCAGGTACCGGTTTCCCGACTATGGCTACACCTTC.

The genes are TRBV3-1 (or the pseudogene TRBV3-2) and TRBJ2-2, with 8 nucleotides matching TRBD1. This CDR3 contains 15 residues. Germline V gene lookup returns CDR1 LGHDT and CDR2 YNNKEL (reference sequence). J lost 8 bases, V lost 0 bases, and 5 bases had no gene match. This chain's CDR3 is CASSQDQGAWGELFF. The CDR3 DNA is TGTGCCAGCAGCCAAGATCAGGGGGCATGGGGGGAGCTGTTTTTT.

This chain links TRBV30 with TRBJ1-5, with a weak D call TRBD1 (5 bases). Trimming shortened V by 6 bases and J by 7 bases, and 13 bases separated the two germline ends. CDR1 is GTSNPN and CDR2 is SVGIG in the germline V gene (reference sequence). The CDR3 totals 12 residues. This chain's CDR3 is CACTGGGQPQHF. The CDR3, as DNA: TGTGCCTGTACAGGAGGAGGGCAGCCCCAGCATTTT.

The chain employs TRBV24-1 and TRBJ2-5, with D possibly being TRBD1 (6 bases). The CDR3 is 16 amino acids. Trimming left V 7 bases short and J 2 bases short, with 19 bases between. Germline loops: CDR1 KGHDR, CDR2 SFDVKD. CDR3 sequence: CATRKRTDRKQETQYF. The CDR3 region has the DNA TGTGCCACCAGGAAACGGACAGACCGAAAACAAGAGACCCAGTACTTC.

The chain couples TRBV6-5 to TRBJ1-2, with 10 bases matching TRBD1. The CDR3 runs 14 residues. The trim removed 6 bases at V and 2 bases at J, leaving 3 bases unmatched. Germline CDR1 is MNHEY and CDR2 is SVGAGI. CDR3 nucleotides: TGTGCCAGCAGCTCGACAGGGGGCAACTATGGCTACACCTTC. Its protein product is CASSSTGGNYGYTF.

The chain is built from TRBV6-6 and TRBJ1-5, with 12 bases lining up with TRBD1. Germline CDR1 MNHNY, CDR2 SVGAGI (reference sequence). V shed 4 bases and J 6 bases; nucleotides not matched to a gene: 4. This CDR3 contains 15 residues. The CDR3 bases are TGTGCCAGCAGTTCCGGGACAGGGGGCATTCAGCCCCAGCATTTT. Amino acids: CASSSGTGGIQPQHF.

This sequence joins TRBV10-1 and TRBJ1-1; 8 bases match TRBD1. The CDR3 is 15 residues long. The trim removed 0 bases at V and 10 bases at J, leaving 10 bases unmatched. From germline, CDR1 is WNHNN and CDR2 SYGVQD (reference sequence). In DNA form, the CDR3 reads TGCGCCAGCAGTGAGTCGCCCGGACAGGGAAGAGGAGCTTTCTTT. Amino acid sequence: CASSESPGQGRGAFF.

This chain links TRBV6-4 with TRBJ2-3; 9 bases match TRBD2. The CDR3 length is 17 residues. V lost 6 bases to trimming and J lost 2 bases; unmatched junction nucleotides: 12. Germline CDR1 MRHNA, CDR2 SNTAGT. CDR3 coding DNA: TGTGCCAGCAGGGAAACACTAGCGGGTGGGGTCACAGATACGCAGTATTTT. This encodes CASRETLAGGVTDTQYF.

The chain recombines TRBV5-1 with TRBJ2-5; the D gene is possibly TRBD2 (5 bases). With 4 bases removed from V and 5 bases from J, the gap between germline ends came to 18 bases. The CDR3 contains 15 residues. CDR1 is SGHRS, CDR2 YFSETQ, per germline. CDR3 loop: CASSMYGDGRETQYF. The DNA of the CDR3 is TGCGCCAGCAGCATGTACGGGGATGGCCGGGAGACCCAGTACTTC.

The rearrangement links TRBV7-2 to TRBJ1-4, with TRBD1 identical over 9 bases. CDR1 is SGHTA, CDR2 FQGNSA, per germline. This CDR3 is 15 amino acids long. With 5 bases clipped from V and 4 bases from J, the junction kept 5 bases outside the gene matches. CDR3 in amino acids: CASSVQGAGNEKLFF. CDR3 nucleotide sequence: TGTGCCAGCAGCGTACAGGGGGCGGGTAATGAAAAACTGTTTTTT.

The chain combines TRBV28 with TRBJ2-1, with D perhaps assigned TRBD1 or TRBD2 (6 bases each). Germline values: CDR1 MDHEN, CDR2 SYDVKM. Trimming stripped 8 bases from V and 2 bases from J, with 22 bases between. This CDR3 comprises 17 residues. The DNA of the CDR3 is TGTGCCAGCCAAACCAGGTCGGGGGCGTCCCCCTACAATGAGCAGTTCTTC. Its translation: CASQTRSGASPYNEQFF.

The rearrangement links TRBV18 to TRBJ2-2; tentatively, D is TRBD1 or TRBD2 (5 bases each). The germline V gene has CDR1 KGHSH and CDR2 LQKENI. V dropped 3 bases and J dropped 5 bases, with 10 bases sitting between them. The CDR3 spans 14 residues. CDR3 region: CASSPGELTGELFF. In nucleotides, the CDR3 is TGTGCCAGCTCACCGGGGGAGTTGACCGGGGAGCTGTTTTTT.

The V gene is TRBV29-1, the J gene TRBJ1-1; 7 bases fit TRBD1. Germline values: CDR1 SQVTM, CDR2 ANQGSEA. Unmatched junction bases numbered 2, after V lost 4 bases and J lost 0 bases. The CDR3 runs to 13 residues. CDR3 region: CSVADRVNTEAFF. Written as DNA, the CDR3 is TGCAGCGTTGCCGACAGGGTGAACACTGAAGCTTTCTTT.

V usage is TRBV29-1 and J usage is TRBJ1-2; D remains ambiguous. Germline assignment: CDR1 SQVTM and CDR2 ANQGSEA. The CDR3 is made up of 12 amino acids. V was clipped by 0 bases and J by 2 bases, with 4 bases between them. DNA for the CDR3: TGCAGCGTTGAAGACAAAAACTATGGCTACACCTTC. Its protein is CSVEDKNYGYTF.

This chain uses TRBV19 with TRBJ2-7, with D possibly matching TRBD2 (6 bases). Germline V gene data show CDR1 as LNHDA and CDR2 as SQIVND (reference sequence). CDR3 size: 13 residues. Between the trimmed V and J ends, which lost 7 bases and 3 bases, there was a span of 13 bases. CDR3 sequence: CASNLGTGYEQYF. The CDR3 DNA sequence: TGTGCCAGTAATCTAGGGACTGGCTACGAGCAGTACTTC. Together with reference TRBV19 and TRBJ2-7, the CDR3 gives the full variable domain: DGGITQSPKYLFRKEGQNVTLSCEQNLNHDAMYWYRQDPGQGLRLIYYSQIVNDFQKGDIAEGYSVSREKKESFPLTVTSAQKNPTAFYLCASNLGTGYEQYFGPGTRLTVT.

Here the CDR3 DNA reads TGCGCCAGCAGCTTGACTAGCGGGAGGACCCACAACTACAATGAGCAGTTCTTC. Encoded protein: CASSLTSGRTHNYNEQFF. V gene TRBV5-1 combines with J gene TRBJ2-1; TRBD2 aligns across 12 bases. The V gene end was trimmed by 1 base and the J gene end by 3 bases; junction bases not matched to a gene: 8. The CDR3 runs 18 residues. Germline values: CDR1 SGHRS, CDR2 YFSETQ.

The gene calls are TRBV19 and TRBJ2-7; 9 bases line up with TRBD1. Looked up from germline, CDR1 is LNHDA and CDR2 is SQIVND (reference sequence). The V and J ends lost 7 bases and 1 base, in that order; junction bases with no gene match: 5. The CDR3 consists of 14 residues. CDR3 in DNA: TGTGCCAGTAAGGTAGGGACAGGGTCCTACGAGCAGTACTTC. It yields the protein CASKVGTGSYEQYF.

Here the CDR3 reads CASVEGTDQPQHF. As DNA, the CDR3 is TGTGCCAGCGTGGAGGGTACGGATCAGCCCCAGCATTTT. The chain recombines TRBV28 with TRBJ1-5, with D hard to call. This CDR3 is 13 amino acids long. Germline V lookup: CDR1 MDHEN, CDR2 SYDVKM. Trimming stripped 8 bases from V and 5 bases from J, with 13 bases between.

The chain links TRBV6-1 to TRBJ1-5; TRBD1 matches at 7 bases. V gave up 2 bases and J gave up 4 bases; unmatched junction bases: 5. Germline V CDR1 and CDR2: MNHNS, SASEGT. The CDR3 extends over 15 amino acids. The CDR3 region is CASSENRGLNQPQHF. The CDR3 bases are TGTGCCAGCAGTGAAAACAGGGGCCTAAATCAGCCCCAGCATTTT.

CDR3 nucleotide sequence: TGTGCCAGCAGCTTAAGGGGGGCTGGTCAGCCCCAGCATTTT. Its translation is CASSLRGAGQPQHF. The chain couples TRBV5-4 to TRBJ1-5, with D possibly TRBD1 on 6 matching bases. This CDR3 comprises 14 residues. V gave up 2 bases and J gave up 6 bases, with 12 bases separating them. CDR1 and CDR2 (germline): SGHNT, YYREEE (reference sequence).

CDR3 residues: CASSSGQAASGANVLTF. The CDR3 region has the DNA TGCGCCAGCAGCTCCGGACAGGCCGCCTCTGGGGCCAACGTCCTGACTTTC. The V call is TRBV5-1, the J call TRBJ2-6, with TRBD1 matching 7 bases. From germline, CDR1 is SGHRS and CDR2 YFSETQ. This CDR3 contains 17 residues. The trim removed 3 bases at V and 0 bases at J, leaving 6 bases unmatched.

The CDR3 protein is CASSIRHGAPGSHEQYF. The CDR3 DNA sequence: TGTGCCAGTAGTATTAGGCATGGGGCGCCAGGGTCCCACGAGCAGTACTTC. The chain couples TRBV19 to TRBJ2-7; D may be TRBD1 (5 bases). The V end lost 3 bases, the J end lost 5 bases, and 23 bases lay between the germline ends. The germline CDR1 and CDR2 sequences are LNHDA and SQIVND (reference sequence). CDR3 length: 17 amino acids.

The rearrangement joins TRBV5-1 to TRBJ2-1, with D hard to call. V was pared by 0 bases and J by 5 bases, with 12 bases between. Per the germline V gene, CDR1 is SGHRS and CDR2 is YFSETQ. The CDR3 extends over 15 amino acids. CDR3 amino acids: CASSLVPGSNNEQFF. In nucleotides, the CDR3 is TGCGCCAGCAGCTTGGTCCCGGGCTCTAACAATGAGCAGTTCTTC.

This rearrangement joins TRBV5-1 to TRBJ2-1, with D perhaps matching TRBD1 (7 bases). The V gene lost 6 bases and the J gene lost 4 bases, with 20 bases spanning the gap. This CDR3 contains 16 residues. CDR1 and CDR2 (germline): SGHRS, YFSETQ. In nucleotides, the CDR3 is TGCGCCAGCACCCCAGGGGGGCCTGCGGGGTACAATGAGCAGTTCTTC. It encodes CASTPGGPAGYNEQFF.

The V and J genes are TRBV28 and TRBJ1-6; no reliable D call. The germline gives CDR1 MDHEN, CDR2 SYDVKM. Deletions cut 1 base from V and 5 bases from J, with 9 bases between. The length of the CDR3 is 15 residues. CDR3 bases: TGTGCCAGCAGTTTATTAGGGCGACATAATTCACCCCTCCACTTT. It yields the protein CASSLLGRHNSPLHF.

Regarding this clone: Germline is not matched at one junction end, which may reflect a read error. In nucleotides, the CDR3 is TGTGCCAGCTCACCCACGTTAGGAGACCCCACTTTT. Translation gives CASSPTLGDPTF. V gene TRBV18 combines with J gene TRBJ1-4; D call uncertain. Per the germline V gene, CDR1 is KGHSH and CDR2 is LQKENI. CDR3 length: 12 amino acids.

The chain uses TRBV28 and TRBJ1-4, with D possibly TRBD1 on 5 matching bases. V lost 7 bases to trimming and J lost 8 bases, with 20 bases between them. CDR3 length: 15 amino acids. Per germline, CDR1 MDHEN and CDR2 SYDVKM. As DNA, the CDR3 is TGTGCCAGCAATAACCCGGCACCAAAGGGGGAAAAACTGTTTTTT. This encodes CASNNPAPKGEKLFF. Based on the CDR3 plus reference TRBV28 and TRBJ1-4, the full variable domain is DVKVTQSSRYLVKRTGEKVFLECVQDMDHENMFWYRQDPGLGLRLIYFSYDVKMKEKGDIPEGYSVSREKKERFSLILESASTNQTSMYLCASNNPAPKGEKLFFGSGTQLSVL.